The rows below give T cell receptor beta chains drawn from one sample of a study of beta chain features in type 1 diabetes. TCRdb keeps only in-frame clones here, not all; method: immunoSEQ multiplex PCR. The data hold 150,000 or so clones, with approximately 9.2% observed a single time. Sequenced input: central memory CD4+ T cells from blood. These receptors were taken from a man younger than 35 in good health. Both conserved end residues are part of each CDR3. Each record gives: J gene, D gene, V gene, clone size, CDR3 protein, CDR3 DNA. A D gene is named only where the DNA matches it firmly. Where a row states a size, it is once, few, many or the class of an expanded clone; other rows omit it.

j_gene: TRBJ1-4; d_gene: -; v_gene: TRBV30; abundance: -; CDR3aa: CAWSSSSTNEKLFF; CDR3nt: TGTGCCTGGAGTTCGTCTTCAACTAATGAAAAACTGTTTTTT
j_gene: TRBJ2-7; d_gene: -; v_gene: TRBV2; abundance: -; CDR3aa: CASSDLTGASYEQYF; CDR3nt: TGTGCCAGCAGTGATTTAACGGGAGCTTCCTACGAGCAGTACTTC
j_gene: TRBJ1-3; d_gene: TRBD1; v_gene: TRBV6-5; abundance: -; CDR3aa: CASSRQGTMGNTIYF; CDR3nt: TGTGCCAGCAGCAGACAGGGGACGATGGGAAACACCATATATTTT
j_gene: TRBJ1-2; d_gene: -; v_gene: TRBV30; abundance: -; CDR3aa: CACYSRTANYGYTF; CDR3nt: TGTGCCTGCTATAGTAGGACAGCTAACTATGGCTACACCTTC
j_gene: TRBJ2-7; d_gene: -; v_gene: TRBV7-2; abundance: few; CDR3aa: CASSLGSSSSYEQYF; CDR3nt: TGTGCCAGCAGCTTAGGATCCAGTTCCTCCTACGAGCAGTACTTC
j_gene: TRBJ1-2; d_gene: -; v_gene: TRBV7-2; abundance: few; CDR3aa: CASSSQGNYGYTF; CDR3nt: TGTGCCAGCAGCTCGCAGGGAAACTATGGCTACACCTTC
j_gene: TRBJ2-7; d_gene: TRBD2; v_gene: TRBV5-1; abundance: few; CDR3aa: CASSFIGSGTYEQYF; CDR3nt: TGCGCCAGCTCTTTCATTGGTAGCGGGACCTACGAGCAGTACTTC
j_gene: TRBJ1-4; d_gene: TRBD1; v_gene: TRBV5-1; abundance: few; CDR3aa: CASSLEGTGGGKLFF; CDR3nt: TGCGCCAGCAGCTTGGAAGGGACAGGGGGCGGAAAACTGTTTTTT
j_gene: TRBJ1-2; d_gene: -; v_gene: TRBV19; abundance: few; CDR3aa: CASKSGGNYGYTF; CDR3nt: TGTGCCAGTAAAAGTGGAGGGAACTATGGCTACACCTTC
j_gene: TRBJ2-5; d_gene: TRBD1; v_gene: TRBV18; abundance: -; CDR3aa: CASSRDDTGDGETQYF; CDR3nt: TGTGCCAGCTCACGAGATGATACAGGGGACGGAGAGACCCAGTACTTC
j_gene: TRBJ2-1; d_gene: TRBD2; v_gene: TRBV9; abundance: -; CDR3aa: CASSVATGGGEQFF; CDR3nt: TGTGCCAGCAGCGTAGCTACTGGGGGGGGAGAGCAGTTCTTC
j_gene: TRBJ1-1; d_gene: -; v_gene: TRBV18; abundance: -; CDR3aa: CASSPGQANTEAFF; CDR3nt: TGTGCCAGCTCACCAGGGCAGGCAAACACTGAAGCTTTCTTT
j_gene: TRBJ1-4; d_gene: -; v_gene: TRBV15; abundance: -; CDR3aa: CATSRGGPADEKLFF; CDR3nt: TGTGCCACCAGCAGAGGAGGCCCCGCGGATGAAAAACTGTTTTTT
j_gene: TRBJ2-3; d_gene: TRBD2; v_gene: TRBV28; abundance: -; CDR3aa: CASGSGGGATDTQYF; CDR3nt: TGTGCCAGCGGTTCGGGCGGGGGGGCCACAGATACGCAGTATTTT
j_gene: TRBJ1-4; d_gene: TRBD1; v_gene: TRBV4-2; abundance: -; CDR3aa: CASSRTPGQGPEKLFF; CDR3nt: TGTGCCAGCAGCCGCACACCCGGACAGGGGCCGGAAAAACTGTTTTTT
j_gene: TRBJ2-5; d_gene: TRBD2; v_gene: TRBV2; abundance: -; CDR3aa: CASSGSTSSETQYF; CDR3nt: TGTGCCAGCAGTGGGTCGACTAGCAGCGAGACCCAGTACTTC
j_gene: TRBJ1-5; d_gene: -; v_gene: TRBV28; abundance: -; CDR3aa: CASSSDRSLYSNQPQHF; CDR3nt: TGTGCCAGCAGTTCCGACAGGTCCCTTTATAGCAATCAGCCCCAGCATTTT
j_gene: TRBJ2-3; d_gene: TRBD1; v_gene: TRBV6-6; abundance: -; CDR3aa: CASSYSTGGMDTQYF; CDR3nt: TGTGCCAGCAGTTACTCGACAGGGGGAATGGATACGCAGTATTTT
j_gene: TRBJ1-2; d_gene: TRBD1; v_gene: TRBV30; abundance: few; CDR3aa: CAWSTSGQRSGYTF; CDR3nt: TGTGCCTGGAGTACATCGGGACAGCGAAGTGGCTACACCTTC
j_gene: TRBJ2-7; d_gene: -; v_gene: TRBV7-2; abundance: -; CDR3aa: CASSSWTFPYEQYF; CDR3nt: TGTGCCAGCAGCTCGTGGACATTTCCCTACGAGCAGTACTTC
j_gene: TRBJ2-3; d_gene: TRBD2; v_gene: TRBV6-6; abundance: -; CDR3aa: CASSPGLAGKWDTQYF; CDR3nt: TGTGCCAGCAGCCCAGGACTAGCGGGGAAATGGGATACGCAGTATTTT
j_gene: TRBJ1-1; d_gene: -; v_gene: TRBV7-8; abundance: -; CDR3aa: CASSPSPGNTEAFF; CDR3nt: TGTGCCAGCAGCCCATCGCCGGGGAACACTGAAGCTTTCTTT
j_gene: TRBJ2-4; d_gene: -; v_gene: TRBV4-3; abundance: few; CDR3aa: CASSQDSRGEFKNIQYF; CDR3nt: TGCGCCAGCAGCCAGGACAGCAGGGGTGAATTCAAAAACATTCAGTACTTC
j_gene: TRBJ2-6; d_gene: -; v_gene: TRBV7-2; abundance: -; CDR3aa: CASSGAYGANVLTF; CDR3nt: TGTGCCAGCAGCGGTGCGTATGGGGCCAACGTCCTGACTTTC
j_gene: TRBJ2-5; d_gene: -; v_gene: TRBV7-2; abundance: -; CDR3aa: CASSLGGSRETQYF; CDR3nt: TGTGCCAGCAGCTTAGGAGGGTCCCGGGAGACCCAGTACTTC
j_gene: TRBJ2-3; d_gene: -; v_gene: TRBV10-3; abundance: -; CDR3aa: CAIRRGADTDTQYF; CDR3nt: TGTGCCATCAGACGGGGGGCCGACACAGATACGCAGTATTTT
j_gene: TRBJ2-7; d_gene: TRBD2; v_gene: TRBV7-8; abundance: few; CDR3aa: CASSPSGRAGSYEQYF; CDR3nt: TGTGCCAGCAGCCCCTCAGGGAGGGCGGGGTCCTACGAGCAGTACTTC
j_gene: TRBJ2-5; d_gene: -; v_gene: TRBV18; abundance: few; CDR3aa: CASSGQDQETQYF; CDR3nt: TGTGCCAGCTCGGGCCAAGACCAAGAGACCCAGTACTTC
j_gene: TRBJ2-7; d_gene: TRBD1; v_gene: TRBV28; abundance: many; CDR3aa: CASKDRGRLGYF; CDR3nt: TGTGCCAGCAAGGACAGGGGGCGGTTAGGATACTTC
j_gene: TRBJ2-7; d_gene: -; v_gene: TRBV4-1; abundance: -; CDR3aa: CASSQVHLVVYDEQYF; CDR3nt: TGCGCCAGCAGCCAAGTACATCTAGTGGTCTACGACGAGCAGTACTTC
j_gene: TRBJ2-3; d_gene: TRBD2; v_gene: TRBV10-3; abundance: few; CDR3aa: CAIKSGGAITDTQYF; CDR3nt: TGTGCCATCAAGAGCGGGGGCGCGATCACAGATACGCAGTATTTT
j_gene: TRBJ1-4; d_gene: -; v_gene: TRBV6-5; abundance: -; CDR3aa: CASSYSLRVNEKLFF; CDR3nt: TGTGCCAGCAGTTACTCTTTACGGGTTAATGAAAAACTGTTTTTT